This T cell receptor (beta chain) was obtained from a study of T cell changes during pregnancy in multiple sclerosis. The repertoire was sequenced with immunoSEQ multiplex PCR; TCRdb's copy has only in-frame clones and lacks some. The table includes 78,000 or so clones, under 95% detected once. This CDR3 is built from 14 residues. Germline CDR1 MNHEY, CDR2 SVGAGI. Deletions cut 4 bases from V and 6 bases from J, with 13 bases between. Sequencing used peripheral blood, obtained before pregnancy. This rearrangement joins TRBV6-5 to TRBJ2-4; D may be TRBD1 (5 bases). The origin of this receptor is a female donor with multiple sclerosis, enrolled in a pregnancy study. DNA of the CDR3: TGTGCCAGCAGTTTAGGGGTGGGCGGAAACATTCAGTACTTC. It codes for CASSLGVGGNIQYF.